A single sample gave rise to the 21 T cell receptor beta chains below, sequenced in a study of spatial heterogeneity in lung cancer. Time point in this sample: sample taken at primary tumor resection. From tumor, nontumor lung or frozen PBMC, whole RNA was taken unsorted for sequencing. A single record per CDR3 protein comes from TCRdb applying MiXCR to the 5' RACE reads. The sample records around 60,000 distinct CDR3 sequences, approximately 8% being singletons. The material sequenced was PBMCs, taken at surgery. The receptors here all came from a female donor with early-stage non-small cell lung cancer.

This clonotype was detected ten times or more. V usage is TRBV10-3 and J usage is TRBJ1-2, with 7 bases aligning to TRBD1. Germline V gene sequence: CDR1 ENHRY, CDR2 SYGVKD. V lost 2 bases to trimming and J lost 6 bases; unmatched junction nucleotides: 6. The CDR3 has 14 residues. In DNA, the CDR3 is TGTGCCATCAGTGAGATGGTAACAGGGGATGGCTACACCTTC. It encodes CAISEMVTGDGYTF.

This clonotype was recorded many times. This chain uses TRBV5-1 with TRBJ2-1; 16 bases fit TRBD2. CDR3 size: 15 residues. Germline V gene data show CDR1 as SGHRS and CDR2 as YFSETQ. After removal of 3 bases from V and 8 bases from J, the junction contained 2 bases not matched to a gene. Here the CDR3 DNA reads TGCGCCAGCAGCTCGGGACTAGCGGGAGGGGATGAGCAGTTCTTC. Translation gives CASSSGLAGGDEQFF.

This clonotype was detected a few times. This chain links TRBV28 with TRBJ1-2; D gene ambiguous. Germline values: CDR1 MDHEN, CDR2 SYDVKM. This CDR3 contains 16 residues. V was pared by 8 bases and J by 4 bases, with 23 bases between. CDR3 residues: CASCAPGSYPVYGYTF. DNA of the CDR3: TGTGCCAGCTGCGCACCCGGGAGTTACCCCGTCTATGGCTACACCTTC.

In DNA, the CDR3 is TGTGCCAGCCTTAACCGGGGGTCGGCGGACACTGAAGCTTTCTTT. This translates into CASLNRGSADTEAFF. The V gene is TRBV11-2, the J gene TRBJ1-1; D possibly corresponds to TRBD1 (5 bases). The CDR3 loop spans 15 amino acids. V was shortened by 8 bases and J by 3 bases, with 19 bases between the two germline ends. CDR1 and CDR2 (germline): SGHAT, FQNNGV.

This clonotype was counted many times. V gene TRBV27 combines with J gene TRBJ1-6; D perhaps matches TRBD1 (6 bases). The CDR3 is made up of 16 amino acids. V lost 0 bases and J 5 bases, leaving 11 bases between the germline ends. Germline loops: CDR1 MNHEY, CDR2 SMNVEV (reference sequence). CDR3 residues: CASSLSRGRNNSPLHF. CDR3 DNA: TGTGCCAGCAGTTTATCTAGGGGGAGGAATAATTCACCCCTCCACTTT.

In its sample, this clonotype was seen many times. The V and J genes are TRBV25-1 and TRBJ1-1, with D unresolved. Germline V gene data show CDR1 as MGHDK and CDR2 as SYGVNS. The CDR3 loop spans 14 amino acids. V lost 2 bases and J 1 base, leaving 8 bases between the germline ends. CDR3 sequence: CASSEREGNTEAFF. DNA of the CDR3: TGTGCCAGCAGTGAAAGGGAAGGGAACACTGAAGCTTTCTTT.

This clonotype was counted only a few times. The gene calls are TRBV28 and TRBJ2-7, with D possibly being TRBD1 (6 bases). Between the trimmed V and J ends, which lost 10 bases and 4 bases, there was a span of 11 bases. The CDR3 covers 11 residues. The V gene's germline CDR1 is MDHEN and CDR2 SYDVKM. CDR3 protein: CATLTGYEQYF. DNA for the CDR3: TGTGCCACCCTTACAGGGTACGAGCAGTACTTC.

This clonotype was seen only a few times. V gene TRBV12-5 combines with J gene TRBJ1-5; no firm D call. The germline gives CDR1 LGHNT, CDR2 FRNRAP. Trimming stripped 6 bases from V and 0 bases from J, with 12 bases between. CDR3 length equals 15 residues. The CDR3, as DNA: TGTGCTAGTGGGGCCTACAGAGATAGCAATCAGCCCCAGCATTTT. As protein: CASGAYRDSNQPQHF.

This clonotype was observed many times. This chain joins TRBV28 and TRBJ2-7; 7 positions agree with TRBD1. The CDR3 has 15 amino acids. Unmatched junction bases numbered 10, after V lost 5 bases and J lost 3 bases. Germline values: CDR1 MDHEN, CDR2 SYDVKM. CDR3 nucleotides: TGTGCCAGCAGTCCAAGAGGCACAGGGGACTACGAGCAGTACTTC. Residues: CASSPRGTGDYEQYF.

The rearrangement uses TRBV29-1 and TRBJ1-4; D unresolved. V dropped 5 bases and J dropped 0 bases, with 10 bases sitting between them. The CDR3 contains 14 residues. CDR1 is SQVTM, CDR2 ANQGSEA, per germline. CDR3 bases: TGCAGCGTTCTTACAGATACAACTAATGAAAAACTGTTTTTT. Translation gives CSVLTDTTNEKLFF.

In its sample, this clonotype was seen many times. The CDR3 DNA follows: TGTGCCAGCAGCTTAGTTCCAGGGGAGGAGACCCAGTACTTC. Translation gives CASSLVPGEETQYF. This chain links TRBV5-5 with TRBJ2-5, with D possibly matching TRBD1 (6 bases). Germline V gives CDR1 SGHKS, CDR2 YYEKEE (reference sequence). The CDR3 runs to 14 residues. Trimming took off 2 bases at V and 5 bases at J, with 13 bases between the two ends.

In this sample, this clonotype turned up many times. The rearrangement joins TRBV12-3 or TRBV12-4 to TRBJ1-1; no definite D call. Trimming left V 5 bases short and J 0 bases short, with 7 bases between. The CDR3 extends over 13 amino acids. Here the CDR3 reads CASSHNMNTEAFF. The CDR3 DNA is TGTGCCAGCAGTCACAACATGAACACTGAAGCTTTCTTT.

This clonotype was seen a handful of times. The gene calls are TRBV6-6 and TRBJ2-7; D unclear. Germline V gene lookup returns CDR1 MNHNY and CDR2 SVGAGI (reference sequence). Trimming left V 5 bases short and J 0 bases short, with 11 bases between. CDR3 size: 14 residues. The CDR3 spells CASSPSVGSYEQYF. The CDR3 DNA sequence: TGTGCCAGCAGTCCGAGTGTGGGCTCCTACGAGCAGTACTTC.

This clonotype came up a few times. The rearrangement joins TRBV20-1 to TRBJ2-1; either TRBD1 or TRBD2 may supply D (5 bases each). Trimming cost V 7 bases and J 2 bases, with 15 bases left between them. Germline lookup yields CDR1 DFQATT and CDR2 SNEGSKA (reference sequence). This CDR3 comprises 14 residues. The CDR3 loop is CSVPSRGAYNEQFF. The CDR3 DNA follows: TGCAGTGTCCCCTCGAGGGGTGCCTACAATGAGCAGTTCTTC.

This clonotype was counted a few times. The chain employs TRBV15 and TRBJ1-1; TRBD1 matches 8 bases. Trimming took 8 bases from V and 4 from J; bases not matched to a gene: 6. This CDR3 has 13 residues. Germline V lookup: CDR1 LNHNV, CDR2 YYDKDF (reference sequence). The CDR3, as DNA: TGTGCCACCGGACAGGGCGGGAGCACTGAAGCTTTCTTT. It yields the protein CATGQGGSTEAFF.

The table lists this clonotype with a few counts. The J gene is TRBJ1-3, the V gene TRBV4-2; D ambiguous. The germline gives CDR1 LGHNA, CDR2 YNFKEQ. V was pared by 0 bases and J by 3 bases, with 12 bases between. CDR3 length equals 16 residues. CDR3 region: CASSQEVIGRGNTIYF. CDR3 DNA sequence: TGTGCCAGCAGCCAAGAGGTGATAGGGCGTGGAAACACCATATATTTT.

The chain recombines TRBV9 with TRBJ1-1; no firm D call. Germline-derived CDR1 and CDR2 are SGDLS and YYNGEE. V shed 4 bases and J shed 5 bases, with 12 bases lying between them. CDR3 length: 13 residues. The CDR3 bases are TGTGCCAGCAGCATGACTGGAGGGACTGAAGCTTTCTTT. It encodes CASSMTGGTEAFF.

The chain links TRBV27 to TRBJ2-5, with TRBD1 matching 7 bases. With 5 bases clipped from V and 5 bases from J, the junction kept 17 bases outside the gene matches. The germline gives CDR1 MNHEY, CDR2 SMNVEV (reference sequence). The CDR3 runs 17 residues. CDR3 sequence: CASSEPNIPGQMETQYF. CDR3 in DNA: TGTGCCAGCAGTGAACCCAATATACCGGGACAGATGGAGACCCAGTACTTC.

This chain joins TRBV10-3 and TRBJ2-5; 8 positions match TRBD2. Trimming removed 3 bases from V and 0 bases from J; junction bases left unmatched: 3. From germline, CDR1 is ENHRY and CDR2 SYGVKD. The CDR3 runs 15 residues. In DNA, the CDR3 is TGTGCCATCAGTGATGAGCGGGAGTACCAAGAGACCCAGTACTTC. Its protein product is CAISDEREYQETQYF.

CDR3 sequence (DNA): TGTGCCATCAGGGGGGACAGGGAGAATGAAAAACTGTTTTTT. The encoded protein is CAIRGDRENEKLFF. The chain uses TRBV10-3 and TRBJ1-4, with TRBD1 matching over 9 bases. V trimming: 6 bases; J trimming: 5 bases; junction bases outside the gene matches: 4. The CDR3 sequence is 14 residues long. Germline V CDR1 and CDR2: ENHRY, SYGVKD.

This clonotype was seen only a few times. The V call is TRBV6-5, the J call TRBJ2-3; 7 positions agree with TRBD1. Germline values: CDR1 MNHEY, CDR2 SVGAGI. The CDR3 contains 16 residues. V shed 0 bases and J 2 bases; nucleotides not matched to a gene: 5. CDR3 in DNA: TGTGCCAGCAGTTACTCGAATCAGGGGGACACAGATACGCAGTATTTT. Translating it yields CASSYSNQGDTDTQYF.